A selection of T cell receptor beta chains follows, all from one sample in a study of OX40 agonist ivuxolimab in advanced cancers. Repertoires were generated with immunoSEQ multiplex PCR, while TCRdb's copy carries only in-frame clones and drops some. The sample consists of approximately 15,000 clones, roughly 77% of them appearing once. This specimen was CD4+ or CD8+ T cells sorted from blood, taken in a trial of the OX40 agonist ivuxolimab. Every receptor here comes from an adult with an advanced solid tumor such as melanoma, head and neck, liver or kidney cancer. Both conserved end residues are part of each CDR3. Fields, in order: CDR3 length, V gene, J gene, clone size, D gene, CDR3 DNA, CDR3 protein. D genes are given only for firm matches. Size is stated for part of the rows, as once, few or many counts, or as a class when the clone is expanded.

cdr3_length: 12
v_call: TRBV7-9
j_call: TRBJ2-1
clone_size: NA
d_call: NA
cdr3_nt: TGTGCCAGCAGGGGTCGCGACAATGAGCAGTTCTTC
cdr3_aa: CASRGRDNEQFF

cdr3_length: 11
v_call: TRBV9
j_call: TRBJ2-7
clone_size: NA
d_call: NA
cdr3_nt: TGTGCCAGCAGCGGCTCGGGTTTGAAGTACTTC
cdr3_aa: CASSGSGLKYF

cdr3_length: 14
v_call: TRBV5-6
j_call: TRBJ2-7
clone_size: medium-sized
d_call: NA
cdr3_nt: TGTGCCAGCAGCTTGTTGTCAGGCTCCTACGAGCAGTACTTC
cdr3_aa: CASSLLSGSYEQYF

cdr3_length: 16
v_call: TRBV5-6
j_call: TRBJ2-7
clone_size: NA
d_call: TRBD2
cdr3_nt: TGTGCCAGCAGCTGGGGTAGCGGGGGAGGCCCCAGCGAGCAGTACTTC
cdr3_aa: CASSWGSGGGPSEQYF

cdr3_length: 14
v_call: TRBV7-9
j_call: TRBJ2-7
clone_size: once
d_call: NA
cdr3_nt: TGTGCCAGCAGCCGGGACGGTCTCTCCTACGAGCAGTACTTC
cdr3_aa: CASSRDGLSYEQYF

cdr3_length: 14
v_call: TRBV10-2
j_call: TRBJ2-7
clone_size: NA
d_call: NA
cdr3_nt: TGCGCCAGCAGTGAGCGGGCGGATCCTTACGAGCAGTACTTC
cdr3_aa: CASSERADPYEQYF

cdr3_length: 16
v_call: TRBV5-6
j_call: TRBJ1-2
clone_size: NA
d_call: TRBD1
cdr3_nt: TGTGCCAGCAGCGAACAAACACAGGGGGGTGTCTATGGCTACACCTTC
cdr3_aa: CASSEQTQGGVYGYTF

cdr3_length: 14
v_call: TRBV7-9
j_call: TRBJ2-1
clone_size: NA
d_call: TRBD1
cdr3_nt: TGTGCCAGCAGCTCCGGGACAGTGAACAATGAGCAGTTCTTC
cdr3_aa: CASSSGTVNNEQFF

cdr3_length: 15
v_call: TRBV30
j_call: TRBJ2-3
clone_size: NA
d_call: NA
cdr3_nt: TGTGCCTGGAGTCGGGGAGACGTGGGCACAGATACGCAGTATTTT
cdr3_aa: CAWSRGDVGTDTQYF

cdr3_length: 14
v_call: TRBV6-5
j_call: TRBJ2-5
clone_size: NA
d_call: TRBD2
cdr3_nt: TGTGCCAGCAGCCACGGGCGGGAGGTCAAGACCCAGTACTTC
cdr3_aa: CASSHGREVKTQYF

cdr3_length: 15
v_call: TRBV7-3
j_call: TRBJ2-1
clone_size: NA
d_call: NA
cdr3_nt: TGTGCCAGCAGCTCTCCCGGGACTGGGTACAATGAGCAGTTCTTC
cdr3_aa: CASSSPGTGYNEQFF

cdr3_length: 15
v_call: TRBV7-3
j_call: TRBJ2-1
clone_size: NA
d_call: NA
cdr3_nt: TGTGCCAGCAGCCTGAGGGCATTTGGGGACAATGAGCAGTTCTTC
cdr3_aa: CASSLRAFGDNEQFF

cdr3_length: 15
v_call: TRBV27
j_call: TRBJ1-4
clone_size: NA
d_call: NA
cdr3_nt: TGTGCCAGCAGTCAGCCCAGGGTGTATGGGGAAAAACTGTTTTTT
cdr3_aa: CASSQPRVYGEKLFF

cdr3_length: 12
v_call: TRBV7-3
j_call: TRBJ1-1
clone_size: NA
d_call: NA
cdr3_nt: TGTGCCAGCAGCTTAACGGGGGCAGAAGCTTTCTTT
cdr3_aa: CASSLTGAEAFF

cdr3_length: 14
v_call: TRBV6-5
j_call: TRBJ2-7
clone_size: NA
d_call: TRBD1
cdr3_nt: TGTGCCAGCAGCCTTCGGGACAGATACTACGAGCAGTACTTC
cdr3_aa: CASSLRDRYYEQYF

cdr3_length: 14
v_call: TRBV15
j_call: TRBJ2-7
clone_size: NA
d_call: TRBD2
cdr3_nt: TGTGCCACCAGCCCGGGCCGGGAGGGCTACGAGCAGTACTTC
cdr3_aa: CATSPGREGYEQYF

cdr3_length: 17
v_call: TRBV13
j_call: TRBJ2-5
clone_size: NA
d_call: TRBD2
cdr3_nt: TGTGCCAGCAGCCACACCGGGACTAGCGGACGCCAAGAGACCCAGTACTTC
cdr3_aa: CASSHTGTSGRQETQYF

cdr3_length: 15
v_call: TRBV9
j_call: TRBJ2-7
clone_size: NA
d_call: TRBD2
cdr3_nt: TGTGCCAGCAGCCCATCAGCGGGGTCGACCTACGAGCAGTACTTC
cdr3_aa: CASSPSAGSTYEQYF

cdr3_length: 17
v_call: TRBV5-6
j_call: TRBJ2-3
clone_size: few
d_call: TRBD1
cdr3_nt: TGTGCCAGCAGCTCCACCGGGACAGGAGAGGTCGCAGATACGCAGTATTTT
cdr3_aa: CASSSTGTGEVADTQYF

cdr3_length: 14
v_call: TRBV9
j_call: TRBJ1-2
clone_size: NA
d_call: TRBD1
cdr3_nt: TGTGCCAGCAGCGGGGACAGGGGTAACTATGGCTACACCTTC
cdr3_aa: CASSGDRGNYGYTF

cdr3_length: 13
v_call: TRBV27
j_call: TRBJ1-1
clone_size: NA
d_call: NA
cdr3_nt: TGTGCCAGCAGTTCAGGGGAGAACACTGAAGCTTTCTTT
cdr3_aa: CASSSGENTEAFF

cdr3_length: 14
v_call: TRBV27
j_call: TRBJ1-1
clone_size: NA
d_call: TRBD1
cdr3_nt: TGTGCCAGCAGTGACAGGGGGCGGGACACTGAAGCTTTCTTT
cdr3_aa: CASSDRGRDTEAFF

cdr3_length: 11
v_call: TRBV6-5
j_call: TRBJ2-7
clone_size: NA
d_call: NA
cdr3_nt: TGTGCCAGCAGGACCGTGGGCGAGCAGTACTTC
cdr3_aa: CASRTVGEQYF

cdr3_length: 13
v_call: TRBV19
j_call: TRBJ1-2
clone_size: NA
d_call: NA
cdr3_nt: TGTGCCAGTAGCCCCGGGGGCAGGGTTGGCTACACCTTC
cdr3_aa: CASSPGGRVGYTF

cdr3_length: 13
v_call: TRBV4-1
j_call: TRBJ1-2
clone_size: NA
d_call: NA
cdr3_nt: TGCGCCAGCAGCCAAGATGCGAACTATGGCTACACCTTC
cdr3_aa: CASSQDANYGYTF

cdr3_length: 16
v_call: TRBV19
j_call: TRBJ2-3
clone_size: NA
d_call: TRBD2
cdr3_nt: TGTGCCAGTAGGGACTGGGGGACTAGCGACACAGATACGCAGTATTTT
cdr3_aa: CASRDWGTSDTDTQYF

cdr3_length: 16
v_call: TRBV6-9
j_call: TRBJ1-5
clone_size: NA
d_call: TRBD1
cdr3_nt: TGTGCCAGCAGTTACTCAGGACAGGGCAGCAATCAGCCCCAGCATTTT
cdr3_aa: CASSYSGQGSNQPQHF

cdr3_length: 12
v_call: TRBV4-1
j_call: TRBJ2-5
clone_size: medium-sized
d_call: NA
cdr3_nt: TGCGCCAGCAGCCAAGCCGGGGAGACCCAGTACTTC
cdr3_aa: CASSQAGETQYF

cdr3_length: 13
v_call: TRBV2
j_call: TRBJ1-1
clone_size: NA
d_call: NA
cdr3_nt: TGTGCCAGCAGTGAGCGGATGAACACTGAAGCTTTCTTT
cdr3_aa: CASSERMNTEAFF

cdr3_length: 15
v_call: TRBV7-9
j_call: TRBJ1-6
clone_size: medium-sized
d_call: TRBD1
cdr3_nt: TGTGCCAGCAGCACACTGGACAGGGACAATTCACCCCTCCACTTT
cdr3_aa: CASSTLDRDNSPLHF

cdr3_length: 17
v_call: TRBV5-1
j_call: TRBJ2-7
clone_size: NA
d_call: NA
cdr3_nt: TGCGCCAGCAGCTTGTTGCCGGGGCCGACCTTGGGGGGCGAGCAGTACTTC
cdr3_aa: CASSLLPGPTLGGEQYF

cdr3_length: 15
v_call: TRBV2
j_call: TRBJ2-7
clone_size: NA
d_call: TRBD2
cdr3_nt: TGTGCCAGCAGTGCACTAGCGGGGGCCACTAGCGAGCAGTACTTC
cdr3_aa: CASSALAGATSEQYF

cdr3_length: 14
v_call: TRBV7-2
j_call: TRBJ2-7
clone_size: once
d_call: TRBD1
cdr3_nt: TGTGCCAGCAGCTTACCGGGGACAGGGTACGAGCAGTACTTC
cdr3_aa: CASSLPGTGYEQYF

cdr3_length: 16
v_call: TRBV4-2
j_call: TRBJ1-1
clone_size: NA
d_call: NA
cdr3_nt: TGTGCCAGCAGCCAAGTTTTCGGGCAACTGAACACTGAAGCTTTCTTT
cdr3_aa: CASSQVFGQLNTEAFF

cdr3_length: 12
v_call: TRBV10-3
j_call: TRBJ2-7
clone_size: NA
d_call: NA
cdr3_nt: TGTGCTACCGGGACACCCTCCGGGGAGCAGTACTTC
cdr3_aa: CATGTPSGEQYF

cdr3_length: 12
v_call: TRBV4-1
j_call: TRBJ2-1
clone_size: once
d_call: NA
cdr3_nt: TGCGCCAGCAGCCAAGTAAACAATGAGCAGTTCTTC
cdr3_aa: CASSQVNNEQFF

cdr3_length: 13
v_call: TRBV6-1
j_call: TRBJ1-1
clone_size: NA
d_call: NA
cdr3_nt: TGTGCCAGCAGTGAAGGTGAGAACACTGAAGCTTTCTTT
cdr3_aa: CASSEGENTEAFF

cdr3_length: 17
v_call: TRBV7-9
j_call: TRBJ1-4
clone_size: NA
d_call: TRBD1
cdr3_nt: TGTGCCAGCAGCTTAAGGTTAGGGGGCACAACTAATGAAAAACTGTTTTTT
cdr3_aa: CASSLRLGGTTNEKLFF

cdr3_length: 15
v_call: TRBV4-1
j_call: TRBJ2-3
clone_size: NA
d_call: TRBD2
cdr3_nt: TGCGCCAGCAGCCCCCGTAGCGGGGTCACAGATACGCAGTATTTT
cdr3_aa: CASSPRSGVTDTQYF

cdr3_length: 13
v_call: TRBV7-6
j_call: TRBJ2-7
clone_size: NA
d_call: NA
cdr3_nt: TGTGCCAGCAGCCCCCGGGCGGGCTTCGAGCAGTACTTC
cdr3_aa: CASSPRAGFEQYF